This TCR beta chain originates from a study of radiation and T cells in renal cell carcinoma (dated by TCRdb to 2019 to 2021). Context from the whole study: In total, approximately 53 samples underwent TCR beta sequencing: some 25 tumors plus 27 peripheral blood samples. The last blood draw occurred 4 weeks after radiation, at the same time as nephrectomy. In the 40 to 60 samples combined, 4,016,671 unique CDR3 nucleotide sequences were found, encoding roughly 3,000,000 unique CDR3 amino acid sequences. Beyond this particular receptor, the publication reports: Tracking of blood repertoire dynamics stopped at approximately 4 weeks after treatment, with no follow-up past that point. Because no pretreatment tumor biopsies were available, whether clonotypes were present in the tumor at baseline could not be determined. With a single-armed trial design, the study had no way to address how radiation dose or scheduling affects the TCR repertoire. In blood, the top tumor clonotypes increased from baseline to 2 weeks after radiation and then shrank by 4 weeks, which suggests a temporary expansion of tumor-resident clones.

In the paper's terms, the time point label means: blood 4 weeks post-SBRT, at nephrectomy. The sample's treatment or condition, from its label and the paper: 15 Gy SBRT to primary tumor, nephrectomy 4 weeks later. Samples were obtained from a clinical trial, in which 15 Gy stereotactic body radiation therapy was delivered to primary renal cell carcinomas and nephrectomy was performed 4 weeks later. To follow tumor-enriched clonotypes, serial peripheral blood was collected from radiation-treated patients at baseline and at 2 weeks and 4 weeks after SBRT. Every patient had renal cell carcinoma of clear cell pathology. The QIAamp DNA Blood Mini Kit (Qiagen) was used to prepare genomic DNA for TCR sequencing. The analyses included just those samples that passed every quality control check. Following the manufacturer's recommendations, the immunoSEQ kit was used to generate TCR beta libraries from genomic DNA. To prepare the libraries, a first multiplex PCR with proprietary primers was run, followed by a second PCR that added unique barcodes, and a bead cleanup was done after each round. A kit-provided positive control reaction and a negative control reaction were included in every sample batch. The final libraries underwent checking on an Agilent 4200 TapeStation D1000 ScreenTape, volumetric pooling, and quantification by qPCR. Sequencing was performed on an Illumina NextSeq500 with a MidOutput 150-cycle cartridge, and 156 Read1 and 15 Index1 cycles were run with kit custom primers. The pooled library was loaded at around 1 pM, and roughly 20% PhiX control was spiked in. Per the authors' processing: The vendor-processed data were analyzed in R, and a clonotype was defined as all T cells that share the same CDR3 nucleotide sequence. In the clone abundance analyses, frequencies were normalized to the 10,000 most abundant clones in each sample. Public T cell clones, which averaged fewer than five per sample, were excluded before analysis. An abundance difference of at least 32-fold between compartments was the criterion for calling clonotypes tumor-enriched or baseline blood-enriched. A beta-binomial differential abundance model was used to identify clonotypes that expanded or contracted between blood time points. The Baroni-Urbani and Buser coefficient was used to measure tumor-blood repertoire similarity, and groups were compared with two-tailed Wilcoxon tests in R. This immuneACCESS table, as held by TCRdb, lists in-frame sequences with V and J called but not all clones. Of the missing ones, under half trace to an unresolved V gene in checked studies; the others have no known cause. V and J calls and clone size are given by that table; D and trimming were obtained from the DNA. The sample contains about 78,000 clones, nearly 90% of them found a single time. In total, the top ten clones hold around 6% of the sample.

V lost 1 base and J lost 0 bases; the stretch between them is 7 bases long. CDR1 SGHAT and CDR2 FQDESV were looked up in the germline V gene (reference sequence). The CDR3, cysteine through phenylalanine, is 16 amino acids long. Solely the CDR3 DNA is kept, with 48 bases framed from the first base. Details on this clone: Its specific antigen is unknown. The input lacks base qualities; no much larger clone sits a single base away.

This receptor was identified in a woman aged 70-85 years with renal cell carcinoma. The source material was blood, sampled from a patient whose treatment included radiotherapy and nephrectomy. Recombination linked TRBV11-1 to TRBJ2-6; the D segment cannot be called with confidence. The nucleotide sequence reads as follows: TGTGCCAGCAGCTTAGTTCTTCACTCTGGGGCCAACGTCCTGACTTTC. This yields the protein CASSLVLHSGANVLTF.